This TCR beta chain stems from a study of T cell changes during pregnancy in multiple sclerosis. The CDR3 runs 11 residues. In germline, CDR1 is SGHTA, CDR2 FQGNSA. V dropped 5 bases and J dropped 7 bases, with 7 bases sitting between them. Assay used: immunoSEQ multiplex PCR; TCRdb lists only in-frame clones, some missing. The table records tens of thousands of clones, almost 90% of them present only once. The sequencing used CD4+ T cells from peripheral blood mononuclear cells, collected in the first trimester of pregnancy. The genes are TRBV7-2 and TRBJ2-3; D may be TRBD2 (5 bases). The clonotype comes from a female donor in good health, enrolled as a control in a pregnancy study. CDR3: CASSPGYTQYF. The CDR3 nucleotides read TGTGCCAGCAGCCCGGGGTATACGCAGTATTTT.